The source of this TCR beta chain is a study of blood T cell repertoires in COVID-19. Looking at the study overall: Whether acute or convalescent, the COVID-19 samples came from the United States, Italy and Spain.

As originally analysed: Estimation of nucleated cell counts was performed using reference gene primer amplification. TCRdb's table, derived via immunoSEQ multiplex PCR, lists solely in-frame clones and lacks some. The DNA was the basis for D and trimming; V, J and clone size are from that table. The sample carries about 220,000 clones, about 86% recorded once. Germline CDR1 reads SEHNR; CDR2 reads FQNEAQ (reference sequence). The CDR3 covers 16 residues. V trimming: 5 bases; J trimming: 3 bases; junction bases outside the gene matches: 9. This chain joins TRBV7-9 and TRBJ2-2, with TRBD2 identical over 7 bases. Sequenced: peripheral blood. The TCR originated in a woman aged 55-69 years with acute or convalescent COVID-19. The CDR3 is CASSLSPSGYTGELFF. As DNA, the CDR3 is TGTGCCAGCAGCCTTAGCCCTAGCGGCTACACCGGGGAGCTGTTTTTT.